The next 3 T cell receptor beta chains were all read from a single sample in a study of OX40 agonist ivuxolimab in advanced cancers. Produced via immunoSEQ multiplex PCR; TCRdb's table is partial and in-frame only. The table shows fewer than 50,000 clones, with roughly nine tenths occurring only once. Sequencing was performed on CD4+ or CD8+ T cells sorted from blood, taken in a trial of the OX40 agonist ivuxolimab. All receptors derive from an adult with an advanced solid tumor such as melanoma, head and neck, liver or kidney cancer.

This chain joins TRBV4-1 and TRBJ2-6; 9 nucleotides align to TRBD2. Germline assignment: CDR1 MGHRA and CDR2 YSYEKL. The CDR3 is 10 residues long. Trimming cost V 5 bases and J 17 bases; bases outside gene matches: 1. The CDR3 spells CASSASGMTF. In nucleotides, the CDR3 is TGCGCCAGCAGCGCTAGCGGGATGACTTTC.

The chain links TRBV10-1 to TRBJ1-3; D uncertain. The CDR3 loop spans 15 amino acids. Trimming pared 8 bases from V and 0 bases from J, leaving 14 bases between. Per germline, CDR1 WNHNN and CDR2 SYGVQD (reference sequence). CDR3 DNA: TGCGCCAGCTCTTCTTCCATGGACTCTGGAAACACCATATATTTT. This sequence encodes CASSSSMDSGNTIYF.

This rearrangement joins TRBV18 to TRBJ2-7, with D possibly being TRBD2 (6 bases). The CDR3 length is 15 residues. V gave up 2 bases and J gave up 0 bases, with 11 bases separating them. The germline gives CDR1 KGHSH, CDR2 LQKENI. The CDR3 region is CASSPSDGSSYEQYF. Here the CDR3 DNA reads TGTGCCAGCTCACCAAGCGACGGGAGCTCCTACGAGCAGTACTTC. The entire variable domain, with the rest obtained from reference TRBV18 and TRBJ2-7, is as follows: NAGVMQNPRHLVRRRGQEARLRCSPMKGHSHVYWYRQLPEEGLKFMVYLQKENIIDESGMPKERFSAEFPKEGPSILRIQQVVRGDSAAYFCASSPSDGSSYEQYFGPGTRLTVT.